This entry lists 2 T cell receptor beta chains sequenced from one sample in a study of blood T cell repertoires in COVID-19. Measured with immunoSEQ multiplex PCR; TCRdb has only the in-frame clones, and not every one. Here the sample spans some 90,000 clones, approximately 70% being singletons. Sequencing used peripheral blood. All receptors come from a woman in her fifties or sixties in a cohort sampled during active or convalescent COVID-19.

The chain joins TRBV19 to TRBJ1-5; D remains ambiguous. The CDR3 is made up of 15 amino acids. Germline V gene sequence: CDR1 LNHDA, CDR2 SQIVND (reference sequence). V was cut by 2 bases and J by 7 bases, with 15 bases left in between. CDR3 sequence (DNA): TGTGCCAGTAGTATAATTATCGGGGAAGGGCAGCCCCAGCATTTT. Its translation: CASSIIIGEGQPQHF.

The V gene is TRBV4-2, the J gene TRBJ2-6; D gene ambiguous. V lost 1 base to trimming and J lost 4 bases, with 8 bases between them. Germline-derived CDR1 and CDR2 are LGHNA and YNFKEQ. This CDR3 has 15 amino acids. The CDR3 DNA sequence: TGTGCCAGCAGCCAAGGACTCGCGGGGGCCAACGTCCTGACTTTC. Its protein is CASSQGLAGANVLTF.